This TCR beta chain derives from a study of identical twins. V shed 4 bases and J shed 1 base, with 8 bases lying between them. This CDR3 region has 14 residues. Template switching introduced a universal primer site, and the cDNA bore unique molecular identifiers. TCRdb itself ran the 5' RACE reads through MiXCR, one entry per CDR3 protein. This sample has 350,000 to 600,000 distinct CDR3 sequences, with approximately 15% found just once. Each donor was a healthy Caucasian. This sample was also put to use in a study of yellow fever vaccine responses in identical twins.

The gene calls are TRBV12-3 or TRBV12-4 and TRBJ1-5, with D uncertain. This receptor was taken from a woman under 30 in good health. The source material was CD4+ T cells sorted from blood. CDR3 sequence: CASSWSGSNQPQHF. The CDR3 DNA reads TGTGCCAGCAGTTGGTCCGGGAGCAATCAGCCCCAGCATTTT.